The sequence of this T cell receptor beta chain was determined in a study of cytomegalovirus exposure and HLA in healthy donors. Findings and limits, study-wide: Within an earlier analysis, most TCR beta V segments proved productive either about 87% or about 30% of the time. In a later analysis, V- and J-gene trimming of beta chains associated with a DCLRE1C missense variant, replicated independently.

The PCR made use of 60 Vbeta and 13 Jbeta primers. Profiled with immunoSEQ multiplex PCR; TCRdb holds only in-frame clones, not every one. The sample totals tens of thousands of clones. In regard to this clone: What it binds is not known.

This CDR3 comprises 16 residues. V gave up 0 bases and J gave up 2 bases, with 13 bases separating them. The V gene's germline CDR1 is KGHSH and CDR2 LQKENI. This TCR derives from a male donor in good health and CMV-seronegative. The sample was PBMCs. This chain connects TRBV18 to TRBJ2-5; possible D gene TRBD2, 5 bases. CDR3 protein: CASSPPVAPTQETQYF. CDR3 nucleotide sequence: TGTGCCAGCTCACCACCGGTAGCGCCGACACAAGAGACCCAGTACTTC. Supplemented by reference TRBV18 and TRBJ2-5, the full variable domain reads NAGVMQNPRHLVRRRGQEARLRCSPMKGHSHVYWYRQLPEEGLKFMVYLQKENIIDESGMPKERFSAEFPKEGPSILRIQQVVRGDSAAYFCASSPPVAPTQETQYFGPGTRLLVL.